This record covers a single T cell receptor (beta chain). J was trimmed by 9 bases and V by 5 bases; bases with no gene match: 5. The CDR3 consists of 12 residues. Produced via immunoSEQ multiplex PCR; TCRdb's table is partial and in-frame only. The table has 84,000 or so clones, 83% seen once. The data are from a study of blood T cell repertoires in COVID-19. Sequencing was carried out using peripheral blood. The rearrangement uses TRBV12-3 or TRBV12-4 and TRBJ1-1, with TRBD1 identical over 8 bases. The clonotype comes from a woman of 80 years or more with acute or convalescent COVID-19. CDR3 in amino acids: CASSAGQGKAFF. Here the CDR3 DNA reads TGTGCCAGCAGTGCCGGACAGGGTAAAGCTTTCTTT.